Listed below are T cell receptor beta chains from one sample, sequenced in a study of T cell responses to AZD1222 COVID-19 vaccine. Sequencing was performed with immunoSEQ multiplex PCR; in TCRdb, only in-frame clones are kept and a portion is missing. This sample carries about 180,000 clones, about 90% of them seen once, and the ten largest clones take roughly 4%. The sequenced sample was peripheral blood, obtained 28 days after the second dose of the MenACWY control vaccine. The origin of the receptors is an adult who received the MenACWY meningococcal vaccine as a control. Both conserved end residues are part of each CDR3. The D gene is left open where the match is weak. Clone size is given for some rows only: seen once, a few or many times, or a class if the clone is expanded.

V	size	D	J	DNA	CDR3
TRBV7-7	once	TRBD2	TRBJ2-5	TGTGCCAGCAGCTTAGGACTAGCGGGAGTTCATGAGACCCAGTACTTC	CASSLGLAGVHETQYF
TRBV14	-	-	TRBJ2-1	TGTGCCAGCAGCCAATCAGTAGCTTACAATGAGCAGTTCTTC	CASSQSVAYNEQFF
TRBV30	-	-	TRBJ1-3	TGTGCCTGGAAAGTCTCTGGAAACACCATATATTTT	CAWKVSGNTIYF
TRBV5-1	-	-	TRBJ1-1	TGCGCCAGCAGCTTGGACGGGCAAGGGTCGTACACTGAAGCTTTCTTT	CASSLDGQGSYTEAFF
TRBV29-1	-	-	TRBJ1-4	TGCAGCGGGTGGACGGCGGAAAAACTGTTTTTT	CSGWTAEKLFF
TRBV2	-	-	TRBJ1-2	TGTGCCAGCAGTGGCATTCAGCTAAGTGGCTACACCTTC	CASSGIQLSGYTF
TRBV21-1	-	-	TRBJ1-4	TGTGCCAGCAGCAAAGAGGTAAAGTACGGACAGGGAAAAAATGAAAAACTGTTTTTT	CASSKEVKYGQGKNEKLFF
TRBV11-2	-	TRBD1	TRBJ1-1	TGTGCCAGCAGCCCCATCCGACAGGGTGCTGGTGAAGCTTTCTTT	CASSPIRQGAGEAFF
TRBV23-1	-	-	TRBJ2-7	TGCGCCAGCAGTCACAGACCCCAGGACGGGGTTGCCGAGCAGTACTTC	CASSHRPQDGVAEQYF
TRBV11-2	-	-	TRBJ1-5	TGTGCCAGCAGCTTAGACAGCTATAGCAATCAGCCCCAGCATTTT	CASSLDSYSNQPQHF
TRBV9	-	-	TRBJ2-2	TGTGCCAGCAGCGGTACCGGGGAGCTGTTTTTT	CASSGTGELFF
TRBV12-3/TRBV12-4	-	-	TRBJ1-6	TGTGCCAGCAGTTCCCCCTATTCACCCCTCCACTTT	CASSSPYSPLHF
TRBV9	-	-	TRBJ1-2	TGTGCCAGCAGCGTAGCGACAGCGAACTATGGCTACACCTTC	CASSVATANYGYTF
TRBV24-1	-	TRBD1	TRBJ1-2	TGTGCCACCAGTGACGCGACAGGGCGTAGCTATGGCTACACCTTC	CATSDATGRSYGYTF
TRBV5-1	-	-	TRBJ1-2	TGCGCCAGCAGCTTGGGTACAGGGAACTATGGCTACACCTTC	CASSLGTGNYGYTF
TRBV3-1/TRBV3-2	-	TRBD2	TRBJ2-7	TGTGCCAGCAGCCCGACTAGCAGGAGCTCCTACGAGCAGTACTTC	CASSPTSRSSYEQYF
TRBV6-4	-	-	TRBJ1-1	TGTGCCAGCAGTGACCAGGCTGGAACTGAAGCTTTCTTT	CASSDQAGTEAFF
TRBV27	-	TRBD1	TRBJ1-2	TGTGCCAGCCCCATTCGGGACAGGGATTATGGCTACACCTTC	CASPIRDRDYGYTF
TRBV6-2/TRBV6-3	-	-	TRBJ1-1	TGTGCCAGCAGTTACGCAAGGCAATCCGCTTTCTTT	CASSYARQSAFF
TRBV5-4	-	-	TRBJ2-7	TGTGCCAGCAGCTGGGGGGCGGGTATCAACGAGCAGTACTTC	CASSWGAGINEQYF
TRBV25-1	-	TRBD1	TRBJ1-1	TGTGCCAGCAGTTCGACAGGGAAAACTGAAGCTTTCTTT	CASSSTGKTEAFF
TRBV4-3	-	-	TRBJ2-1	TGCGCCAGCAGCCAAGCGGAGTGGGTAGGAGAGCAGTTCTTC	CASSQAEWVGEQFF
TRBV7-2	once	-	TRBJ1-1	TGTGCCAGCAGCTTAGAACAGAACACTGAAGCTTTCTTT	CASSLEQNTEAFF
TRBV28	-	-	TRBJ1-2	TGTGCCAGCAGTTCCCCCCCGGGAGCTAACTATGGCTACACCTTC	CASSSPPGANYGYTF
TRBV27	-	-	TRBJ2-7	TGTGCCAGCAGTTTTACGGGGGTGTACGAGCAGTACTTC	CASSFTGVYEQYF